This T cell receptor beta chain was recovered during a study of T-cell reconstitution after alpha-beta-depleted transplantation in children. Study results and caveats: Elevated TCRbeta diversity at day 60 was traced, in some patients, to surviving recipient T cells and thymic progenitors. Among T cells one year after transplant, newly produced cells accounted for most counts and diversity.

Unmatched junction bases numbered 4, after V lost 3 bases and J lost 4 bases. Germline-derived CDR1 and CDR2 are KGHSH and LQKENI. The CDR3 is 14 residues long. Researchers prepared the TCRbeta library using unique molecular identifiers, the study reports. MiXCR, run by TCRdb on the PCR reads, gives a single entry per CDR3 protein. The sample contains 610,000 or so distinct CDR3 sequences, 25% to 30% of which appear only once. This clonotype was observed a single time. Its antigen is unknown. The material was PBMCs, obtained before TCRalphabeta/CD19-depleted stem cell transplant. The J gene is TRBJ1-1, the V gene TRBV18, with 8 positions matching TRBD1. The clonotype comes from a boy under three years old with Wiskott-Aldrich syndrome, due to receive a stem cell transplant. DNA of the CDR3: TGTGCCAGCTCACCCAAAACAGGGGGCACTGAAGCTTTCTTT. Translated: CASSPKTGGTEAFF.